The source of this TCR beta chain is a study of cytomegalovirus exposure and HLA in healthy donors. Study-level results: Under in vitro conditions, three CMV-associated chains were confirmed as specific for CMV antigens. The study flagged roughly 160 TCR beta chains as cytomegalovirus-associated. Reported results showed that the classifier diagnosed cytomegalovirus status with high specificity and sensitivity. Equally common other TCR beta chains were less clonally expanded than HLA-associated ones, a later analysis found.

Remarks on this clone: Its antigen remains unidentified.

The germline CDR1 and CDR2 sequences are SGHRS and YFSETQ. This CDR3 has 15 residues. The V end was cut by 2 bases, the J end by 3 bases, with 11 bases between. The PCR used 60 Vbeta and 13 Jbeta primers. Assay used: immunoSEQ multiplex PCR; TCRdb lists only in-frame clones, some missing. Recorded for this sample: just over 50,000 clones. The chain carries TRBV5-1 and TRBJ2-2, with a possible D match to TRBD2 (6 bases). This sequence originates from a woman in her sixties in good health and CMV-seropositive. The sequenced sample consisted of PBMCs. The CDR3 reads CASSFRGIDTGELFF. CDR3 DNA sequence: TGCGCCAGCAGCTTTCGGGGGATCGACACCGGGGAGCTGTTTTTT. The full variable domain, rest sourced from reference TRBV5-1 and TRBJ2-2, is KAGVTQTPRYLIKTRGQQVTLSCSPISGHRSVSWYQQTPGQGLQFLFEYFSETQRNKGNFPGRFSGRQFSNSRSEMNVSTLELGDSALYLCASSFRGIDTGELFFGEGSRLTVL.